These T cell receptor beta chains were read from a single sample in a study of T-cell reconstitution after alpha-beta-depleted transplantation in children. TCRdb reanalysed the PCR reads using MiXCR and keeps one entry per CDR3 protein. The sample consists of more than 85,000 distinct CDR3 sequences, approximately 5.4% of them appearing once. This specimen was PBMCs, mostly from graft donor cells, taken 60 days after TCRalphabeta/CD19-depleted stem cell transplant. Receptors originate from a female patient under 10 years old who had a stem cell transplant for Fanconi anemia, so the T cells may come from the graft donor. CDR3s include the opening cysteine and the closing phenylalanine or tryptophan. The D gene is left open where the match is weak. Clone size is given for some rows only: seen once, a few or many times, or a class if the clone is expanded.

.,TRBJ2-3,.,TRBV28,CASSPRRGDTDRQYF,TGTGCCAGCAGTCCCCGCAGGGGGGACACAGATAGGCAGTATTTT
.,TRBJ2-5,many,TRBV28,CASSLLRDNQETQYF,TGTGCCAGCAGTTTACTTAGGGACAACCAAGAGACCCAGTACTTC
TRBD1,TRBJ1-2,.,TRBV6-6,CASSKSPSQGMNYGYTF,TGTGCCAGCAGCAAAAGCCCCTCACAGGGGATGAACTATGGCTACACCTTC
.,TRBJ2-7,.,TRBV5-1,CASSSFYEQYF,TGCGCCAGCAGCTCCTTTTATGAGCAGTACTTC
.,TRBJ1-2,.,TRBV7-9,CASSLVPSNYGYTF,TGTGCCAGCAGCTTAGTGCCGAGTAACTATGGCTACACCTTC
.,TRBJ2-7,many,TRBV27,CASSLSGNEQYF,TGTGCCAGCAGTTTATCGGGGAACGAGCAGTACTTC
.,TRBJ2-4,.,TRBV3-1,CACSQGWFPYFSSKNIQYF,TGTGCCTGCAGCCAAGGTTGGTTCCCGTATTTTTCCTCCAAAAACATTCAGTACTTC
TRBD2,TRBJ2-7,many,TRBV4-1,CASSQEGLAGEASYEQYF,TGCGCCAGCAGCCAGGAGGGACTAGCGGGAGAAGCCTCCTACGAGCAGTACTTC
.,TRBJ2-2,.,TRBV12-3/TRBV12-4,CASSLAGGQGELFF,TGTGCCAGCAGTTTAGCGGGGGGGCAGGGGGAGCTGTTTTTT
.,TRBJ1-5,many,TRBV12-3/TRBV12-4,CASSPWKGTHSNQPQHF,TGTGCCAGCAGTCCCTGGAAGGGGACTCATAGCAATCAGCCCCAGCATTTT
TRBD1,TRBJ2-7,.,TRBV18,CASSRYPDRFYEQYF,TGTGCCAGCTCACGTTACCCGGACAGGTTCTACGAGCAGTACTTC
.,TRBJ2-1,many,TRBV29-1,CSADLRDGYNEQFF,TGCAGCGCCGACCTAAGGGACGGTTACAATGAGCAGTTCTTC
.,TRBJ2-2,many,TRBV5-1,CASSLYYIKTGQSNTGELFF,TGCGCCAGCAGCTTGTATTATATTAAGACAGGCCAATCGAACACCGGGGAGCTGTTTTTT
.,TRBJ2-3,many,TRBV12-3/TRBV12-4,CASLWTLTDTQYF,TGTGCCAGCCTTTGGACCCTCACAGATACGCAGTATTTT
TRBD1,TRBJ1-2,few,TRBV25-1,CASSTGTGPYGYTF,TGTGCCAGCAGTACCGGGACAGGGCCCTATGGCTACACCTTC
TRBD1,TRBJ2-6,once,TRBV12-3/TRBV12-4,CACCPPTGVRAGANVLTF,TGTGCCTGCTGTCCTCCGACAGGGGTAAGGGCTGGGGCCAACGTCCTGACTTTC
TRBD2,TRBJ2-7,many,TRBV7-2,CASSAPGLERYEQYF,TGTGCCAGCAGCGCACCGGGACTAGAAAGGTACGAGCAGTACTTC
TRBD1,TRBJ2-7,.,TRBV15,CATSRDTGGKYEQYF,TGTGCCACCAGCAGAGATACAGGGGGCAAGTACGAGCAGTACTTC
.,TRBJ2-7,medium-sized,TRBV5-5,CASSSGVGGSYEQYF,TGTGCCAGCAGCTCTGGCGTCGGGGGTAGCTACGAGCAGTACTTC
TRBD1,TRBJ2-3,many,TRBV5-1,CASSSQGATDTQYF,TGCGCCAGCAGCTCACAGGGGGCGACAGATACGCAGTATTTT
TRBD1,TRBJ1-4,.,TRBV19,CASSAQGGDEKLFF,TGTGCCAGTAGTGCACAGGGGGGGGATGAAAAACTGTTTTTT
.,TRBJ2-7,many,TRBV7-9,CASSLPSVYEQYF,TGTGCCAGCAGCTTACCTAGTGTGTACGAGCAGTACTTC
TRBD1,TRBJ2-5,few,TRBV5-5,CASSFSTGTEETQYF,TGTGCCAGCAGCTTCAGTACGGGGACAGAAGAGACCCAGTACTTC
.,TRBJ2-1,few,TRBV11-2,CASSPFKGTHSSHEQFF,TGTGCCAGCAGTCCATTTAAGGGGACTCACAGCTCGCATGAGCAGTTCTTC
TRBD2,TRBJ2-5,many,TRBV27,CASSMIAGGFKETQYF,TGTGCCAGCAGTATGATAGCGGGAGGTTTCAAAGAGACCCAGTACTTC
.,TRBJ1-5,few,TRBV28,CASSPGGSNQPQHF,TGTGCCAGCAGTCCCGGGGGGAGCAATCAGCCCCAGCATTTT
.,TRBJ2-6,many,TRBV25-1,CASSEVRRSGANVLTF,TGTGCCAGCAGTGAAGTGAGGCGCTCTGGGGCCAACGTCCTGACTTTC
.,TRBJ2-5,many,TRBV6-2/TRBV6-3,CASSRGDRQETQYF,TGTGCCAGCAGTAGGGGCGACAGACAAGAGACCCAGTACTTC
TRBD2,TRBJ2-1,few,TRBV7-8,CASSGLAGSYNEQFF,TGTGCCAGCAGCGGACTAGCGGGCTCCTACAATGAGCAGTTCTTC